These 5 T cell receptor beta chains were all obtained from the same sample, sequenced in a study of OX40 agonist ivuxolimab in advanced cancers. Generated by immunoSEQ multiplex PCR, the TCRdb table keeps only in-frame clones and is missing some. The sample shows about 67,000 clones, roughly 81% of them seen only once. The sequenced sample was CD4+ or CD8+ T cells sorted from blood, obtained in a trial of the OX40 agonist ivuxolimab. These receptors all come from an adult with an advanced solid tumor such as melanoma, head and neck, liver or kidney cancer.

The rearrangement links TRBV4-2 to TRBJ1-2; unclear D gene. Trimming took 0 bases from V and 5 from J, leaving 10 bases between them. Germline CDR1 reads LGHNA; CDR2 reads YNFKEQ. CDR3 length: 14 residues. The CDR3 DNA reads as TGTGCCAGCAGCCAAGATCGAGGGTGGTATGGCTACACCTTC. It encodes CASSQDRGWYGYTF.

This sequence joins TRBV14 and TRBJ1-2; D might be TRBD1 (6 bases). There are 16 residues in the CDR3. CDR1 is SGHDN and CDR2 is FVKESK in the germline V gene. Trimming stripped 2 bases from V and 5 bases from J, with 18 bases between. Here the CDR3 reads CASSQSVQGNLYGYTF. The CDR3 DNA reads as TGTGCCAGCAGCCAATCGGTCCAGGGGAACCTATATGGCTACACCTTC. Together with reference TRBV14 and TRBJ1-2, the CDR3 gives the full variable domain: EAGVTQFPSHSVIEKGQTVTLRCDPISGHDNLYWYRRVMGKEIKFLLHFVKESKQDESGMPNNRFLAERTGGTYSTLKVQPAELEDSGVYFCASSQSVQGNLYGYTFGSGTRLTVV.

The gene calls are TRBV28 and TRBJ2-1; D is possibly TRBD1 or TRBD2 (5 bases each). The CDR3 runs 14 residues. The germline CDR1 and CDR2 sequences are MDHEN and SYDVKM. Trimming pared 9 bases from V and 0 bases from J, leaving 12 bases between. The DNA for the CDR3 is TGTGCCAGTTTCGGGGCCGACTCCTACAATGAGCAGTTCTTC. Amino acid sequence: CASFGADSYNEQFF. Combining the CDR3 with reference TRBV28 and TRBJ2-1 gives the whole variable domain DVKVTQSSRYLVKRTGEKVFLECVQDMDHENMFWYRQDPGLGLRLIYFSYDVKMKEKGDIPEGYSVSREKKERFSLILESASTNQTSMYLCASFGADSYNEQFFGPGTRLTVL.

Here the CDR3 DNA reads TGTGCCTGGAACTTAGGAGCGGGATCGGAGACCCAGTACTTC. Translating it yields CAWNLGAGSETQYF. This chain links TRBV30 with TRBJ2-5, with 7 bases fitting TRBD2. Per germline, CDR1 GTSNPN and CDR2 SVGIG (reference sequence). The CDR3 runs 14 residues. V shed 4 bases and J 5 bases; nucleotides not matched to a gene: 10.

This clone showed up just once. The J gene is TRBJ2-7, the V gene TRBV5-1, with a possible D match to TRBD2 (6 bases). CDR3 length equals 14 residues. The germline V gene has CDR1 SGHRS and CDR2 YFSETQ. Trimming took 2 bases from V and 6 from J, leaving 15 bases between them. DNA for the CDR3: TGCGCCAGCAGCTTTGGGGCGGGGAACGGCGAGCAGTACTTC. Translated, it gives CASSFGAGNGEQYF.